One sample yielded the 32 T cell receptor beta chains listed below, sequenced in a study of coeliac disease. Clones were sequenced by immunoSEQ multiplex PCR, and TCRdb holds only the in-frame ones, with some missing. This sample carries thousands of clones, around three quarters of them seen once, and the ten largest clones take about 6.2%. The sequenced sample consisted of lymphocytes from the gut lamina propria. These receptors all come from a man younger than 35 with celiac disease on a gluten-free diet.

This clone was detected a few times. The chain combines TRBV28 with TRBJ1-5; 10 bases are shared with TRBD1. From germline, CDR1 is MDHEN and CDR2 SYDVKM. The CDR3 has 15 amino acids. V lost 5 bases and J lost 5; bases outside the gene matches: 6. CDR3 in DNA: TGTGCCAGCAGTAGACCGACAGGGGGCTATCAGCCCCAGCATTTT. Amino acid sequence: CASSRPTGGYQPQHF.

This clone occurred once. J is TRBJ1-5 and V is TRBV7-3; unclear D gene. The CDR3 sequence is 13 residues long. Germline values: CDR1 SGHTA, CDR2 FQGTGA. The V and J ends lost 0 bases and 7 bases respectively, with 7 bases between them. CDR3 loop: CASSLTGGQPQHF. The CDR3, as DNA: TGTGCCAGCAGCTTAACCGGAGGCCAGCCCCAGCATTTT.

The V call is TRBV7-9, the J call TRBJ1-2, with unresolved D. V lost 5 bases and J lost 6, with 13 bases in between. The germline CDR1 and CDR2 sequences are SEHNR and FQNEAQ (reference sequence). CDR3 size: 13 residues. The CDR3 DNA reads TGTGCCAGCAGCCTGATTTTGTCGGATGGCTACACCTTC. Protein product: CASSLILSDGYTF.

The chain is built from TRBV4-3 and TRBJ1-4; possibly TRBD1 for D (6 bases). CDR3 length: 19 amino acids. Trimming shortened V by 1 base and J by 0 bases, and 18 bases separated the two germline ends. Germline V lookup: CDR1 LGHNA, CDR2 YSLEER. DNA for the CDR3: TGCGCCAGCAGCCAAGTTCCCCGGGGGGCTACGGCAACTAATGAAAAACTGTTTTTT. It encodes CASSQVPRGATATNEKLFF.

The gene calls are TRBV4-3 and TRBJ1-2; D possibly corresponds to TRBD1 (6 bases). The CDR3 loop spans 14 amino acids. Germline lookup yields CDR1 LGHNA and CDR2 YSLEER. V lost 1 base to trimming and J lost 6 bases, with 12 bases between them. The CDR3 bases are TGCGCCAGCAGCCAAGCTCAGGGGTTCGATGGCTACACCTTC. It codes for CASSQAQGFDGYTF.

This chain links TRBV28 with TRBJ1-3; 8 bases line up with TRBD1. V dropped 5 bases and J dropped 0; count of bases not matched to a gene: 6. The germline CDR1 and CDR2 sequences are MDHEN and SYDVKM. The CDR3 extends over 16 amino acids. CDR3 sequence reads: CASSQRTGRSGNTIYF. Written as DNA, the CDR3 is TGTGCCAGCAGTCAAAGGACAGGGCGCTCTGGAAACACCATATATTTT.

This clone was detected only a few times. V and J are TRBV6-4 and TRBJ1-5, with D unclear. Germline V lookup: CDR1 MRHNA, CDR2 SNTAGT. The CDR3 runs to 17 residues. V was clipped by 6 bases and J by 3 bases, with 21 bases between them. The CDR3 loop is CASRPADSGVLNQPQHF. CDR3 bases: TGTGCCAGCAGACCCGCAGATTCGGGAGTTCTCAATCAGCCCCAGCATTTT.

The V and J genes are TRBV2 and TRBJ2-5, with a weak D call TRBD2 (6 bases). The CDR3 contains 15 residues. V dropped 8 bases and J dropped 4 bases, with 20 bases sitting between them. CDR1 and CDR2 from the germline V gene are SNHLY and FYNNEI. The CDR3 spells CASSPENGAGETQYF. The CDR3 DNA sequence: TGTGCCAGCTCCCCCGAGAACGGAGCGGGAGAGACCCAGTACTTC.

This sequence joins TRBV6-5 and TRBJ2-7; 7 bases are shared with TRBD2. The CDR3 is 14 residues long. The V gene's germline CDR1 is MNHEY and CDR2 SVGAGI. After removal of 2 bases from V and 3 bases from J, the junction contained 4 bases not matched to a gene. CDR3: CASSYPGGGYEQYF. The CDR3 DNA reads as TGTGCCAGCAGTTACCCGGGGGGAGGCTACGAGCAGTACTTC.

The CDR3 bases are TGTGCCAGCAGCTTAGTTTCAGCGGGAAACACCGGGGAGCTGTTTTTT. This encodes CASSLVSAGNTGELFF. The rearrangement uses TRBV7-6 and TRBJ2-2; 7 bases are shared with TRBD2. The germline V gene has CDR1 SGHVS and CDR2 FNYEAQ. The V and J ends lost 1 base and 2 bases, in that order; junction bases with no gene match: 4. The CDR3 loop spans 16 amino acids.

This clone has only a few counts. The gene calls are TRBV4-3 and TRBJ2-7, with no clear D. Germline-derived CDR1 and CDR2 are LGHNA and YSLEER. The CDR3 is made up of 13 amino acids. With 0 bases removed from V and 4 bases from J, the gap between germline ends came to 7 bases. The CDR3 is CASSQEVRYEQYF. Here the CDR3 DNA reads TGCGCCAGCAGCCAAGAAGTGAGGTACGAGCAGTACTTC.

The chain uses TRBV6-5 and TRBJ1-1, with a tentative D call TRBD1 (5 bases). Between the trimmed V and J ends, which lost 1 base and 3 bases, there was a span of 15 bases. Germline V gives CDR1 MNHEY, CDR2 SVGAGI. The CDR3 runs 16 residues. CDR3 amino acids: CASSYYVSLGDTEAFF. The CDR3 DNA reads TGTGCCAGCAGTTACTACGTATCGCTAGGGGACACTGAAGCTTTCTTT.

The gene calls are TRBV29-1 and TRBJ2-2; tentatively, D is TRBD2 (6 bases). CDR1 SQVTM and CDR2 ANQGSEA come from the germline V gene. With 4 bases removed from V and 3 bases from J, the gap between germline ends came to 15 bases. The CDR3 is 15 amino acids. CDR3 in amino acids: CSVGRRGFHTGELFF. The DNA of the CDR3 is TGCAGCGTTGGCCGGAGGGGCTTTCACACCGGGGAGCTGTTTTTT.

The table lists this clone with a count of one. The CDR3 sequence is CASQGEETQYF. CDR3 DNA: TGCGCCAGCCAGGGGGAAGAGACCCAGTACTTC. The chain recombines TRBV5-1 with TRBJ2-5; 7 nucleotides line up with TRBD1. This CDR3 comprises 11 residues. V lost 7 bases, J lost 3 bases, and 0 bases stayed unmatched. Germline lookup yields CDR1 SGHRS and CDR2 YFSETQ.

This clone is classed as large (0.1 to 1%). The genes are TRBV4-3 and TRBJ2-1; the D gene is possibly TRBD1 (6 bases). Germline V lookup: CDR1 LGHNA, CDR2 YSLEER. Trimming removed 2 bases from V and 12 bases from J, with 29 bases in between. The CDR3 length is 18 residues. CDR3 sequence (DNA): TGCGCCAGCAGCCAAATTTGGAACGGACAGTCAGATGATCTGGGGCAGTTCTTC. Protein sequence: CASSQIWNGQSDDLGQFF.

The chain couples TRBV5-4 to TRBJ1-1; D is uncertain. This CDR3 is built from 13 residues. Germline assignment: CDR1 SGHNT and CDR2 YYREEE (reference sequence). Trimming pared 3 bases from V and 7 bases from J, leaving 13 bases between. The CDR3 protein is CASSSNQRLEAFF. The CDR3 nucleotides are TGTGCCAGCAGCTCCAATCAGAGGCTTGAAGCTTTCTTT.

The chain is built from TRBV2 and TRBJ2-2; D perhaps matches TRBD1 (5 bases). The CDR3 loop spans 14 amino acids. V lost 4 bases to trimming and J lost 4 bases, with 10 bases between them. Germline V gene data show CDR1 as SNHLY and CDR2 as FYNNEI. CDR3 loop: CASSVRTRTGELFF. The CDR3 DNA reads TGTGCCAGCAGTGTACGGACACGCACCGGGGAGCTGTTTTTT.

The chain combines TRBV6-1 with TRBJ1-2, with TRBD1 matching 7 bases. The V gene's germline CDR1 is MNHNS and CDR2 SASEGT. The J segment lost 4 bases and the V segment lost 3 bases, leaving 14 bases of the junction unmatched. CDR3 length: 17 residues. For the CDR3, the DNA is TGTGCCAGCAGTGAGTCTCTCCCAGGGGGTCGAGGCTATGGCTACACCTTC. Protein sequence: CASSESLPGGRGYGYTF.

The chain recombines TRBV7-2 with TRBJ2-5; no clear D. This CDR3 has 13 amino acids. With 2 bases removed from V and 4 bases from J, the gap between germline ends came to 8 bases. Germline CDR1 is SGHTA and CDR2 is FQGNSA. The CDR3 region is CASSLNPRETQYF. CDR3 nucleotide sequence: TGTGCCAGCAGCTTAAACCCTAGAGAGACCCAGTACTTC. Full variable domain (rest looked up from reference TRBV7-2 and TRBJ2-5): GAGVSQSPSNKVTEKGKDVELRCDPISGHTALYWYRQSLGQGLEFLIYFQGNSAPDKSGLPSDRFSAERTGGSVSTLTIQRTQQEDSAVYLCASSLNPRETQYFGPGTRLLVL.

The gene calls are TRBV14 and TRBJ2-5, with a possible D match to TRBD1 (6 bases). The V gene's germline CDR1 is SGHDN and CDR2 FVKESK. This CDR3 comprises 14 residues. V lost 2 bases to trimming and J lost 10 bases, with 17 bases between them. The CDR3 region is CASSQIRGHRNQYF. The CDR3 DNA is TGTGCCAGCAGCCAAATACGGGGACACAGGAACCAGTACTTC.

The table lists this clone with a few counts. The rearrangement links TRBV19 to TRBJ1-1; D unresolved. The CDR3 is 15 amino acids. Germline V gene lookup returns CDR1 LNHDA and CDR2 SQIVND (reference sequence). The V gene lost 5 bases and the J gene lost 7 bases, with 20 bases spanning the gap. In DNA, the CDR3 is TGTGCCAGTAGTCCCGCGAGATTGATGAGAGATGAAGCTTTCTTT. It yields the protein CASSPARLMRDEAFF.

The chain carries TRBV11-2 and TRBJ1-1; D is undetermined. This CDR3 spans 14 amino acids. Trimming shortened V by 5 bases and J by 2 bases, and 12 bases separated the two germline ends. The germline V gene has CDR1 SGHAT and CDR2 FQNNGV. The CDR3 spells CASSVSPVNTEAFF. The CDR3 nucleotides are TGTGCCAGCAGCGTATCCCCAGTTAACACTGAAGCTTTCTTT.

This clone was recorded only once. The chain joins TRBV19 to TRBJ2-5; D remains ambiguous. The CDR3 extends over 14 amino acids. Germline V gene lookup returns CDR1 LNHDA and CDR2 SQIVND (reference sequence). V lost 3 bases and J 1 base, leaving 9 bases between the germline ends. The CDR3 is CASSITTAQETQYF. CDR3 coding DNA: TGTGCCAGTAGTATTACCACAGCCCAAGAGACCCAGTACTTC.

This chain links TRBV30 with TRBJ1-1; a weak D match, TRBD1 (6 bases). The germline V and J ends were trimmed by 2 bases and 7 bases, with 14 bases remaining between them. The CDR3 loop spans 13 amino acids. Per germline, CDR1 GTSNPN and CDR2 SVGIG (reference sequence). The CDR3 sequence is CAWSPGGLHEAFF. CDR3 in DNA: TGTGCCTGGAGTCCGGGGGGCCTGCATGAAGCTTTCTTT. The full variable domain, in which reference TRBV30 and TRBJ1-1 provide the parts outside the CDR3, is SQTIHQWPATLVQPVGSPLSLECTVEGTSNPNLYWYRQAAGRGLQLLFYSVGIGQISSEVPQNLSASRPQDRQFILSSKKLLLSDSGFYLCAWSPGGLHEAFFGQGTRLTVV.

This clone was seen only a few times. The rearrangement links TRBV7-9 to TRBJ1-1; D may be TRBD1 (5 bases). The CDR3 loop spans 16 amino acids. The germline V gene has CDR1 SEHNR and CDR2 FQNEAQ (reference sequence). Trimming took off 4 bases at V and 1 base at J, with 16 bases between the two ends. In DNA form, the CDR3 reads TGTGCCAGCAGCTCTCCGGGGGGACTAACGAACACTGAAGCTTTCTTT. Protein sequence: CASSSPGGLTNTEAFF.

The chain employs TRBV25-1 and TRBJ1-2; 7 nucleotides line up with TRBD1. V lost 1 base to trimming and J lost 8 bases; unmatched junction nucleotides: 7. The CDR3 totals 14 residues. Germline CDR1 and CDR2: MGHDK and SYGVNS. The CDR3 DNA reads TGTGCCAGCAGTGAATCCCGCAGGGGGGACGGCTACACCTTC. Amino acids: CASSESRRGDGYTF.

The gene calls are TRBV5-1 and TRBJ1-1; no firm D call. Looked up from germline, CDR1 is SGHRS and CDR2 is YFSETQ. Trimming stripped 0 bases from V and 8 bases from J, with 5 bases between. The CDR3 has 11 residues. This CDR3 reads CASSLGREAFF. DNA of the CDR3: TGCGCCAGCAGCTTGGGCAGAGAAGCTTTCTTT.

The genes are TRBV5-1 and TRBJ2-5; D is perhaps TRBD2 (5 bases). Germline CDR1 SGHRS, CDR2 YFSETQ. Trimming pared 6 bases from V and 8 bases from J, leaving 20 bases between. This CDR3 spans 14 amino acids. CDR3 sequence reads: CASNDRAGQKTQYF. CDR3 bases: TGCGCCAGCAACGATCGTGCGGGCCAGAAAACCCAGTACTTC.

The chain has TRBV2 and TRBJ2-7; no clear D. In germline, CDR1 is SNHLY, CDR2 FYNNEI. With 1 base removed from V and 6 bases from J, the gap between germline ends came to 13 bases. The CDR3 is 14 amino acids. The CDR3 is CASSEGLQGLEQYF. CDR3 DNA: TGTGCCAGCAGTGAAGGACTTCAAGGTCTCGAGCAGTACTTC.

This chain uses TRBV27 with TRBJ2-3, with 7 bases identical to TRBD1. This CDR3 has 14 amino acids. Trimming at V came to 5 bases and at J to 2 bases, leaving 4 bases not matched to a gene. Per germline, CDR1 MNHEY and CDR2 SMNVEV (reference sequence). Here the CDR3 reads CASSKGTATDTQYF. CDR3 nucleotide sequence: TGTGCCAGCAGTAAGGGGACAGCCACAGATACGCAGTATTTT.

This clone was found once. The chain has TRBV9 and TRBJ1-6; no clear D gene. CDR3 length equals 15 residues. CDR1 and CDR2 (germline): SGDLS, YYNGEE. V lost 0 bases to trimming and J lost 9 bases, with 13 bases between them. As DNA, the CDR3 is TGTGCCAGCAGCGTAGGGCCAGCTGGAGTTTCACCCCTCCACTTT. Its protein product is CASSVGPAGVSPLHF.

The chain uses TRBV19 and TRBJ1-2; D is undetermined. Looked up from germline, CDR1 is LNHDA and CDR2 is SQIVND (reference sequence). V lost 1 base and J lost 8, with 11 bases in between. This CDR3 has 13 residues. The CDR3 DNA sequence: TGTGCCAGTAGTATAGTCGAGGGCGGCGGCTACACCTTC. It yields the protein CASSIVEGGGYTF. Filled out from reference TRBV19 and TRBJ1-2, the complete variable domain reads DGGITQSPKYLFRKEGQNVTLSCEQNLNHDAMYWYRQDPGQGLRLIYYSQIVNDFQKGDIAEGYSVSREKKESFPLTVTSAQKNPTAFYLCASSIVEGGGYTFGSGTRLTVV.